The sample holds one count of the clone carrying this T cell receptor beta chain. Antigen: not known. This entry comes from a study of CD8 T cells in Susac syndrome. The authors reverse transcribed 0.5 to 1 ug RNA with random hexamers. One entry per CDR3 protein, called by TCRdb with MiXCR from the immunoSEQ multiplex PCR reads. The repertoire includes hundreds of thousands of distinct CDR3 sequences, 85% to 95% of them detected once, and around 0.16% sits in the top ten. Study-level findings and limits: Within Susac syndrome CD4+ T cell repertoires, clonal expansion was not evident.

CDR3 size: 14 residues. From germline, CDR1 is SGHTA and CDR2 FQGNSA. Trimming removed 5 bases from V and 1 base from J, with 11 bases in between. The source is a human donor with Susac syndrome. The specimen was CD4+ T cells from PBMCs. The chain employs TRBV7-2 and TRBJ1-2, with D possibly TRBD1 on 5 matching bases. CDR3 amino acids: CASSPSGRNYGYTF. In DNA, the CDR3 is TGTGCCAGCAGCCCCTCGGGGCGTAACTATGGCTACACCTTC.